This T cell receptor beta chain was obtained from a study of T-cell memory formation after mild COVID-19. This clonotype occurred a few times. Antigen: not known. MiXCR, applied by TCRdb to the 5' RACE reads, yields one record per CDR3 protein. The sample has under 600,000 distinct CDR3 sequences; about a fifth are singletons. Points from the study as a whole: Clones from the second wave (peaking day 37) had unconfirmed SARS-CoV-2 specificity.

Sequenced: PBMCs or a T cell subset sorted from them (not recorded which). The TCR originated in an adult woman who had mild COVID-19 (a few samples of this study predate the infection). Cell type and time point are not known.

The CDR3 nucleotides are TGTGCCAGCAGTGACCGTGATGCGGGGGCCTACAATGAGCAGTTCTTC. This sequence encodes CASSDRDAGAYNEQFF. The chain uses TRBV6-2 or TRBV6-3 and TRBJ2-1; 7 bases line up with TRBD2. Per germline, CDR1 MNHEY and CDR2 SVGEGT. V trimming: 5 bases; J trimming: 2 bases; junction bases outside the gene matches: 9. The CDR3 runs to 16 residues.